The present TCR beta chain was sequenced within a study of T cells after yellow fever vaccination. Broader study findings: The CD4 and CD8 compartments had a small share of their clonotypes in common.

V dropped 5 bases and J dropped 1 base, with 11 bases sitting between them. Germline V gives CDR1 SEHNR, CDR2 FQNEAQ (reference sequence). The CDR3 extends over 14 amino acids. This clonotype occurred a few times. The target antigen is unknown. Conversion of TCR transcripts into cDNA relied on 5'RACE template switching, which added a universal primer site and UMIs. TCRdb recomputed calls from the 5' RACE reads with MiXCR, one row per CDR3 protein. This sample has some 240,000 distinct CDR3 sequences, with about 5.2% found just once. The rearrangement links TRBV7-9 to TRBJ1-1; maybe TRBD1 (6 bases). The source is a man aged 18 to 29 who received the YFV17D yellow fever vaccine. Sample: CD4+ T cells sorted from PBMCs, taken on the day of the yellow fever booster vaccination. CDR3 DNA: TGTGCCAGCAGCCTACGGGGGGCGAACACTGAAGCTTTCTTT. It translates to CASSLRGANTEAFF.